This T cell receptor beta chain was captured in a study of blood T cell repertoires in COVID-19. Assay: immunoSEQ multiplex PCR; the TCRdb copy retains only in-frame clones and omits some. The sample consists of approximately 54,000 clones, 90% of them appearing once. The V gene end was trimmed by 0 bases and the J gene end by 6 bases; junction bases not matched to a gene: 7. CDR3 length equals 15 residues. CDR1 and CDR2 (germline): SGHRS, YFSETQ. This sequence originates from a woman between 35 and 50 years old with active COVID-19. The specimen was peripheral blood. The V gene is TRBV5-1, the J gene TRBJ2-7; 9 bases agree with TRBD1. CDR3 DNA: TGCGCCAGCAGCTTGGCCCGGACAGGGGTGGGCGAGCAGTACTTC. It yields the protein CASSLARTGVGEQYF.